What follows are 16 T cell receptor beta chains derived from one specimen sequenced in a study of naive and memory T cell subsets. General study findings and limits: Possibly reflecting memory cells re-expressing CD45RA, a few larger clonotypes occurred in naive repertoires, especially CD8.

Two oligonucleotides, mixed equimolar, formed the beta constant-region primer covering TRBC1 and TRBC2. The ligated cDNA underwent four PCR rounds using SP2 and nested alpha and beta constant-region primers. MiXCR, run by TCRdb on the UMI-ligation and nested PCR reads, gives a single entry per CDR3 protein. The data contain about 100,000 distinct CDR3 sequences, roughly 14% of them singletons. Their antigen targets remain unknown. Sequencing was performed on naive CD8+ T cells from blood. All receptors derive from a human donor in good health.

This chain connects TRBV5-4 to TRBJ1-1; no reliable D call. Germline CDR1 reads SGHNT; CDR2 reads YYREEE (reference sequence). The V end lost 5 bases, the J end lost 5 bases, and 16 bases lay between the germline ends. The CDR3 totals 14 residues. The CDR3 DNA follows: TGTGCCAGCAGGGAAGACCCAGGAGGAACTGAAGCTTTCTTT. Amino acids: CASREDPGGTEAFF.

J is TRBJ1-5 and V is TRBV10-3; 8 bases are shared with TRBD1. The CDR3 is made up of 12 amino acids. The V gene's germline CDR1 is ENHRY and CDR2 SYGVKD. V trimming: 2 bases; J trimming: 11 bases; junction bases outside the gene matches: 2. CDR3 residues: CAISEGQGTQHF. CDR3 in DNA: TGTGCCATCAGTGAGGGACAGGGAACCCAGCATTTT.

There are a few counts of this clonotype. DNA of the CDR3: TGTGCCAGCGGGTTGGGGGGACAAGAGACCCAGTACTTC. Translated, it gives CASGLGGQETQYF. The chain recombines TRBV13 with TRBJ2-5, with D possibly being TRBD2 (6 bases). V was pared by 8 bases and J by 2 bases, with 12 bases between. The CDR3 loop spans 13 amino acids. Germline loops: CDR1 PRHDT, CDR2 FYEKMQ (reference sequence).

This clonotype was detected a few times. V gene TRBV12-3 or TRBV12-4 combines with J gene TRBJ2-1; 8 nucleotides match TRBD2. This CDR3 spans 18 amino acids. With 3 bases clipped from V and 6 bases from J, the junction kept 16 bases outside the gene matches. CDR3 in DNA: TGTGCCAGCAGTTTTGCGGGGGGTGGACTTTCTCAGTTCAATGAGCAGTTCTTC. Residues: CASSFAGGGLSQFNEQFF.

V gene TRBV28 combines with J gene TRBJ1-3, with D possibly being TRBD1 (6 bases). This CDR3 region has 17 residues. Germline CDR1 reads MDHEN; CDR2 reads SYDVKM. V lost 6 bases to trimming and J lost 0 bases, with 18 bases between them. CDR3 coding DNA: TGTGCCAGCAGCAAATCCGGGACACTCTCCTCTGGAAACACCATATATTTT. It yields the protein CASSKSGTLSSGNTIYF.

This clonotype has a handful of counts. V gene TRBV7-8 combines with J gene TRBJ2-1, with D perhaps TRBD2 (5 bases). CDR3 length equals 15 residues. The germline V gene encodes CDR1 SGHVS and CDR2 FQNEAQ. V gave up 5 bases and J gave up 2 bases, with 13 bases separating them. Written as DNA, the CDR3 is TGTGCCAGCAGCCAACAAGCGGACCCCTACAATGAGCAGTTCTTC. Translation gives CASSQQADPYNEQFF.

The CDR3 DNA is TGTGCCAGCAGCGGTAGGGCCAACCACGAAGCTTTCTTT. Translating it yields CASSGRANHEAFF. The rearrangement links TRBV12-3 or TRBV12-4 to TRBJ1-1; no clear D. CDR3 length: 13 amino acids. V lost 6 bases to trimming and J lost 8 bases, with 16 bases between them.

This clonotype turned up a few times. The chain links TRBV10-3 to TRBJ2-7, with D perhaps TRBD2 (6 bases). The V and J ends lost 4 bases and 0 bases respectively, with 7 bases between them. This CDR3 region has 13 residues. CDR1 and CDR2 (germline): ENHRY, SYGVKD. The CDR3 region has the DNA TGTGCCATCAGTGGGGACTCCTCCTACGAGCAGTACTTC. Encoded protein: CAISGDSSYEQYF.

This clonotype was found a few times. This chain links TRBV27 with TRBJ2-7, with 9 bases lining up with TRBD1. CDR3 length: 14 amino acids. The ends lost 4 bases at V and 5 bases at J; junction bases unmatched: 6. The germline CDR1 and CDR2 sequences are MNHEY and SMNVEV (reference sequence). The CDR3 nucleotides read TGTGCCAGCAGTTACAGGGGGCGGATTGACGAGCAGTACTTC. It encodes CASSYRGRIDEQYF.

The V and J genes are TRBV12-5 and TRBJ2-3; TRBD2 matches at 12 bases. Germline CDR1 LGHNT, CDR2 FRNRAP. The V gene end was trimmed by 4 bases and the J gene end by 3 bases; junction bases not matched to a gene: 8. This CDR3 contains 17 residues. CDR3 region: CASGSTSGGQKTDTQYF. The CDR3 nucleotides read TGTGCTAGTGGTTCCACTAGCGGGGGGCAAAAAACAGATACGCAGTATTTT. The full variable domain, rest sourced from reference TRBV12-5 and TRBJ2-3, is DARVTQTPRHKVTEMGQEVTMRCQPILGHNTVFWYRQTMMQGLELLAYFRNRAPLDDSGMPKDRFSAEMPDATLATLKIQPSEPRDSAVYFCASGSTSGGQKTDTQYFGPGTRLTVL.

Only a few counts were recorded for this clonotype. This chain joins TRBV9 and TRBJ2-2; no definite D call. Germline CDR1 SGDLS, CDR2 YYNGEE. The CDR3 sequence is 14 residues long. The germline V and J ends were trimmed by 4 bases and 6 bases, with 13 bases remaining between them. CDR3 nucleotide sequence: TGTGCCAGCAGCACTCAGGTTGCGGCCGGGGAGCTGTTTTTT. Its translation: CASSTQVAAGELFF. Combining the CDR3 with reference TRBV9 and TRBJ2-2 gives the whole variable domain DSGVTQTPKHLITATGQRVTLRCSPRSGDLSVYWYQQSLDQGLQFLIQYYNGEERAKGNILERFSAQQFPDLHSELNLSSLELGDSALYFCASSTQVAAGELFFGEGSRLTVL.

The rearrangement links TRBV3-1 to TRBJ2-7, with D tentatively TRBD2 (6 bases). The germline V gene has CDR1 LGHDT and CDR2 YNNKEL (reference sequence). This CDR3 is 13 amino acids long. V was cut by 2 bases and J by 4 bases, with 9 bases left in between. The CDR3 region has the DNA TGTGCCAGCAGCCAAAACGCGGGGTACGAGCAGTACTTC. It codes for CASSQNAGYEQYF.

This clonotype was seen many times. This rearrangement joins TRBV7-9 to TRBJ2-1, with TRBD2 matching over 13 bases. Trimming took 3 bases from V and 8 from J; bases not matched to a gene: 4. The V gene's germline CDR1 is SEHNR and CDR2 FQNEAQ (reference sequence). The CDR3 contains 15 residues. The CDR3 is CASSLTSGRLDEQFF. The CDR3, as DNA: TGTGCCAGCAGCTTGACTAGCGGGAGGTTGGATGAGCAGTTCTTC.

This clonotype was found a few times. The rearrangement uses TRBV25-1 and TRBJ2-1; a weak D match, TRBD2 (6 bases). V was cut by 5 bases and J by 10 bases, with 27 bases left in between. Germline lookup yields CDR1 MGHDK and CDR2 SYGVNS. CDR3 length: 17 amino acids. CDR3 DNA: TGTGCCAGCAGTTCTCATCACTTAGGTAGCGGAGTAGAGGAGCAGTTCTTC. It encodes CASSSHHLGSGVEEQFF.

The rearrangement links TRBV6-2 or TRBV6-3 to TRBJ2-1; maybe TRBD2 (6 bases). The CDR3 is 14 residues long. Germline V gives CDR1 MNHEY, CDR2 SVGEGT. Between the trimmed V and J ends, which lost 8 bases and 7 bases, there was a span of 18 bases. CDR3 sequence: CASCVFRGGNEQFF. The CDR3 DNA follows: TGTGCCAGCTGTGTCTTCCGCGGAGGGAATGAGCAGTTCTTC.

The gene calls are TRBV29-1 and TRBJ1-1; possible D gene TRBD1, 5 bases. V lost 7 bases and J 4 bases, leaving 13 bases between the germline ends. There are 12 residues in the CDR3. From germline, CDR1 is SQVTM and CDR2 ANQGSEA. The CDR3 nucleotides are TGCAGCGCAGAGGGACGGCCCACTGAAGCTTTCTTT. It yields the protein CSAEGRPTEAFF.